Listed here is a single T cell receptor beta chain. Its antigen is undetermined. This specimen comes from a study of blood T cells in healthy people across ages. Study-wide results and limits: When set beside aged donors, long-lived donors presented more naive CD4+ cells and higher diversity. Shifts in expanded clonotypes may have been confounded by donor CMV status, which was unknown. A strong correlation was seen between TCR beta diversity and naive T cell percentage. Estimates drawn from one million T cells were deemed to understate diversity.

This CDR3 comprises 14 residues. Trimming removed 4 bases from V and 2 bases from J, with 9 bases in between. CDR1 is KGHDR and CDR2 is SFDVKD in the germline V gene. A J-beta primer mix and a sample-barcoded 5' primer were used in a second PCR of about 7 to 12 cycles. TCRdb used MiXCR to reprocess the 5' RACE reads, holding one entry per CDR3 protein. The sample consists of 1.5 million or so distinct CDR3 sequences, 42% of them appearing once. This TCR was recovered from a woman aged 18 to 35 in good health. What was sequenced was blood. This chain connects TRBV24-1 to TRBJ2-3; no firm D call. CDR3 nucleotide sequence: TGTGCCACCAGTGACACATATTCCACAGATACGCAGTATTTT. As protein: CATSDTYSTDTQYF.